The 18 T cell receptor beta chains reported below all come from one sample, sequenced in a study of blood T cell repertoires in COVID-19. The data were produced by immunoSEQ multiplex PCR, yet TCRdb's version contains in-frame clones alone and is incomplete. The repertoire holds roughly 340,000 clones, with around 90% as singletons. Sequencing used peripheral blood. The receptors here all came from a woman aged 25 to 39 with COVID-19, enrolled during active disease.

There are a few counts of this clone. The rearrangement joins TRBV19 to TRBJ1-1; the match to TRBD1 covers 7 bases. The CDR3 loop spans 15 amino acids. J lost 5 bases, V lost 4 bases, and 10 bases had no gene match. CDR1 is LNHDA and CDR2 is SQIVND in the germline V gene (reference sequence). CDR3 nucleotides: TGTGCCAGTAGTACCGGACAGGCTGAGGGGACTGAAGCTTTCTTT. Translated: CASSTGQAEGTEAFF.

The rearrangement joins TRBV11-2 to TRBJ2-1, with D perhaps matching TRBD2 (6 bases). The germline V and J ends were trimmed by 0 bases and 5 bases, with 17 bases remaining between them. The germline gives CDR1 SGHAT, CDR2 FQNNGV. The CDR3 has 17 residues. CDR3 sequence (DNA): TGTGCCAGCAGCTTAGAATATCACGGGAGTCTGAACAATGAGCAGTTCTTC. Encoded protein: CASSLEYHGSLNNEQFF.

V and J are TRBV6-5 and TRBJ2-5; 8 nucleotides match TRBD1. Looked up from germline, CDR1 is MNHEY and CDR2 is SVGAGI. The CDR3 runs 16 residues. V lost 0 bases, J lost 5 bases, and 8 bases stayed unmatched. The CDR3 spells CASSYSRSGGGETQYF. The CDR3 coding sequence is TGTGCCAGCAGTTACTCGAGGTCAGGGGGCGGGGAGACCCAGTACTTC.

V usage is TRBV7-2 and J usage is TRBJ2-1, with 7 bases aligning to TRBD1. The CDR3 consists of 16 residues. Germline loops: CDR1 SGHTA, CDR2 FQGNSA. J gave up 5 bases and V 5 bases, and 12 bases lay outside the gene matches. CDR3 region: CASSSRRSGTDNEQFF. The DNA of the CDR3 is TGTGCCAGCAGCAGCCGTAGGTCCGGGACAGACAATGAGCAGTTCTTC.

The V and J genes are TRBV28 and TRBJ2-7; 12 bases fit TRBD1. Trimming cost V 5 bases and J 5 bases; bases outside gene matches: 7. The CDR3 extends over 15 amino acids. CDR1 is MDHEN and CDR2 is SYDVKM in the germline V gene. The DNA for the CDR3 is TGTGCCAGCAGTAAGGCCGGGACAGGGGGCAACGAGCAGTACTTC. The encoded protein is CASSKAGTGGNEQYF.

The genes are TRBV5-1 and TRBJ2-1; 9 nucleotides match TRBD2. Germline loops: CDR1 SGHRS, CDR2 YFSETQ. This CDR3 is built from 15 residues. J was trimmed by 5 bases and V by 0 bases; bases with no gene match: 3. Written as DNA, the CDR3 is TGCGCCAGCAGCTTGGGACTAGCGGAGGACAATGAGCAGTTCTTC. It is translated as CASSLGLAEDNEQFF.

This clone was found once. This sequence joins TRBV6-2 or TRBV6-3 and TRBJ2-5, with 9 bases aligning to TRBD1. Per the germline V gene, CDR1 is MNHEY and CDR2 is SVGEGT. This CDR3 is built from 23 residues. Losses at the gene ends were 6 bases for V and 3 bases for J; bases not matched to a gene: 32. The CDR3 coding sequence is TGTGCCAGCAGCCCCCGGGCGACAGGGGGTAATCGGGATCAAAGGGGCTCAAAAGAGACCCAGTACTTC. It yields the protein CASSPRATGGNRDQRGSKETQYF.

The chain is built from TRBV4-3 and TRBJ1-6, with D unclear. CDR1 is LGHNA and CDR2 is YSLEER in the germline V gene. V lost 0 bases and J 0 bases, leaving 9 bases between the germline ends. The CDR3 loop spans 17 amino acids. The CDR3: CASSQELGSSYNSPLHF. In DNA form, the CDR3 reads TGCGCCAGCAGCCAAGAGTTGGGGAGCTCCTATAATTCACCCCTCCACTTT.

V and J are TRBV6-5 and TRBJ1-5, with 7 bases identical to TRBD1. The CDR3 extends over 15 amino acids. V lost 6 bases, J lost 4 bases, and 9 bases stayed unmatched. Germline V gene lookup returns CDR1 MNHEY and CDR2 SVGAGI. CDR3: CASSYDRELNQPQHF. CDR3 coding DNA: TGTGCCAGCAGCTATGACAGGGAACTTAATCAGCCCCAGCATTTT.

The chain combines TRBV6-4 with TRBJ2-5; TRBD2 matches at 8 bases. Per germline, CDR1 MRHNA and CDR2 SNTAGT. The CDR3 has 15 residues. V gave up 6 bases and J gave up 0 bases; unmatched junction bases: 6. CDR3 in amino acids: CASSEGLAYQETQYF. The DNA for the CDR3 is TGTGCCAGCAGCGAAGGACTAGCCTACCAAGAGACCCAGTACTTC.

The chain uses TRBV7-2 and TRBJ1-3; 9 bases agree with TRBD1. Germline V gene lookup returns CDR1 SGHTA and CDR2 FQGNSA. The CDR3 is 15 amino acids. Losses at the gene ends were 5 bases for V and 1 base for J; bases not matched to a gene: 3. The CDR3 DNA follows: TGTGCCAGCAGCCCGACAGGGGGATCTGGAAACACCATATATTTT. This gives the protein CASSPTGGSGNTIYF.

This rearrangement joins TRBV6-2 or TRBV6-3 to TRBJ2-5; perhaps TRBD2 as D (6 bases). Germline V CDR1 and CDR2: MNHEY, SVGEGT. Trimming pared 0 bases from V and 2 bases from J, leaving 16 bases between. The CDR3 is made up of 17 amino acids. CDR3 protein: CASSYSIGGDPQETQYF. As DNA, the CDR3 is TGTGCCAGCAGTTACTCTATAGGAGGGGACCCACAAGAGACCCAGTACTTC.

The rearrangement uses TRBV19 and TRBJ1-5; 9 nucleotides line up with TRBD1. The V gene end was trimmed by 7 bases and the J gene end by 7 bases; junction bases not matched to a gene: 17. The CDR3 contains 17 residues. From germline, CDR1 is LNHDA and CDR2 SQIVND (reference sequence). DNA of the CDR3: TGTGCCAGTACCCTTCTGACCGGGACAGGGATAGGACAGCCCCAGCATTTT. The encoded protein is CASTLLTGTGIGQPQHF.

The gene calls are TRBV7-9 and TRBJ2-5, with TRBD2 matching 7 bases. The CDR3 spans 16 residues. Germline trimming cut 3 bases from V and 0 bases from J; bases unmatched to any gene: 7. In germline, CDR1 is SEHNR, CDR2 FQNEAQ (reference sequence). CDR3 in amino acids: CASSFDRLANQETQYF. CDR3 in DNA: TGTGCCAGCAGCTTTGACCGACTAGCAAACCAAGAGACCCAGTACTTC.

V usage is TRBV21-1 and J usage is TRBJ1-2; the table's D call, TRBD1, has no DNA check behind it. TRBV21-1 is tagged as a pseudogene. This CDR3 spans 17 amino acids. The CDR3 DNA reads TGTGCCAGCAGCAAAGATTCCGGGACAGAGGGTAGAGATGGCTACACCTTC. Encoded protein: CASSKDSGTEGRDGYTF.

The rearrangement links TRBV4-3 to TRBJ2-1; TRBD2 is a possible D gene (5 bases). V lost 0 bases and J lost 10, with 19 bases in between. CDR1 is LGHNA, CDR2 YSLEER, per germline. The CDR3 is made up of 16 amino acids. In DNA form, the CDR3 reads TGCGCCAGCAGCCAAGATCTCCTCGGGGTTTGGCGGGAGCAGTTCTTC. It specifies CASSQDLLGVWREQFF.

This chain links TRBV10-3 with TRBJ2-3; 9 bases are shared with TRBD2. The V gene end was trimmed by 6 bases and the J gene end by 2 bases; junction bases not matched to a gene: 3. The CDR3 covers 14 residues. CDR1 is ENHRY and CDR2 is SYGVKD in the germline V gene. CDR3 protein: CAIRPGLATDTQYF. The CDR3 nucleotides read TGTGCCATCAGACCGGGACTAGCCACAGATACGCAGTATTTT.

This rearrangement joins TRBV4-1 to TRBJ2-2, with 11 bases matching TRBD2. CDR1 is MGHRA, CDR2 YSYEKL, per germline. The J segment lost 5 bases and the V segment lost 2 bases, leaving 7 bases of the junction unmatched. The CDR3 loop spans 17 amino acids. This chain's CDR3 is CASSQLAGGPRTGELFF. CDR3 DNA: TGCGCCAGCAGCCAATTAGCGGGAGGGCCGCGGACCGGGGAGCTGTTTTTT.